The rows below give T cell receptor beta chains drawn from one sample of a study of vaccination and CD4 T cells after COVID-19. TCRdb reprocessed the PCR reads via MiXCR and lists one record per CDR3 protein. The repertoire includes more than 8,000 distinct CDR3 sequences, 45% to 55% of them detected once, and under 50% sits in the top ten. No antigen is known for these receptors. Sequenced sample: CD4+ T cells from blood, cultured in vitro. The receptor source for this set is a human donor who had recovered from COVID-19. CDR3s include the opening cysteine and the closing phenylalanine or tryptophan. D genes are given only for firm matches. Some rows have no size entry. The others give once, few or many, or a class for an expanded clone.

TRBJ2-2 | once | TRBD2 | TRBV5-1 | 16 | CASSLAGTSKTGELFF | TGCGCCAGCAGCTTGGCCGGGACTAGTAAAACCGGGGAGCTGTTTTTT
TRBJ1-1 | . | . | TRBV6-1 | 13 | CASERGMNTEAFF | TGTGCCAGTGAAAGGGGGATGAACACTGAAGCTTTCTTT
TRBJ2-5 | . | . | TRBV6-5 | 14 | CASSYGGMRETQYF | TGTGCCAGCAGTTACGGGGGAATGCGGGAGACCCAGTACTTC
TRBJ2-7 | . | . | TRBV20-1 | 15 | CSATPAGDIYYEQYF | TGCAGTGCTACTCCGGCCGGGGACATCTACTACGAGCAGTACTTC
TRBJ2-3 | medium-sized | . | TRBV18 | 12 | CASSPKGDTQYF | TGTGCCAGCTCTCCGAAAGGGGATACGCAGTATTTT
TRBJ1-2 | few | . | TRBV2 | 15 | CASSESPGWRGGYTF | TGTGCCAGCAGTGAATCTCCAGGGTGGAGAGGTGGCTACACCTTC
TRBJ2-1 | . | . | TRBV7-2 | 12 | CASSLRWSEQFF | TGTGCCAGCAGCTTAAGATGGAGTGAGCAGTTCTTC
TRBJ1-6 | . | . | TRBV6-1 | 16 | CASNRGGSSYNSPLHF | TGTGCCAGCAATAGAGGAGGGAGCTCCTATAATTCACCCCTCCACTTT
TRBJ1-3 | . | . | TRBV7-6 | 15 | CASSLGAGTGNTIYF | TGTGCCAGCAGCTTAGGGGCAGGGACTGGAAACACCATATATTTT
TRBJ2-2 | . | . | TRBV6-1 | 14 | CASSLSGGTGELFF | TGTGCCAGCAGTCTCAGTGGGGGAACCGGGGAGCTGTTTTTT
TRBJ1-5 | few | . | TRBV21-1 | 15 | CASRRDRGPNQPQHF | TGTGCCAGCAGACGGGACCGAGGGCCTAATCAGCCCCAGCATTTT
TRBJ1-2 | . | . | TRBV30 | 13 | CAWSDGPSGGYTF | TGTGCCTGGAGTGATGGCCCCTCAGGGGGCTACACCTTC
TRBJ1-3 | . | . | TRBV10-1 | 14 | CASSESGSGNTIYF | TGCGCCAGCAGTGAGTCGGGTTCTGGTAACACCATATATTTT
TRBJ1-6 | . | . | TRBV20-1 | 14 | CSARDAGYNSPLHF | TGCAGTGCTAGAGATGCAGGCTACAATTCACCCCTCCACTTT
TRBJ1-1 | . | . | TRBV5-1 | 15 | CASSLIWGRGTEAFF | TGCGCCAGCAGCTTGATATGGGGCCGGGGCACTGAAGCTTTCTTT
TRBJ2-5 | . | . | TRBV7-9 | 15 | CASSLADFALETQYF | TGTGCCAGCAGCTTAGCGGACTTCGCTCTAGAGACCCAGTACTTC
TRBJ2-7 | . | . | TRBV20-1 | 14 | CSARDAGTPYEQYF | TGCAGTGCTAGAGACGCCGGGACCCCTTACGAGCAGTACTTC
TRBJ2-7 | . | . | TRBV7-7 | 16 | CASSLGGSTGAYEQYF | TGTGCTAGCAGCTTAGGGGGGTCGACAGGTGCCTACGAGCAGTACTTC
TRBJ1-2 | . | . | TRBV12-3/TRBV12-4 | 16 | CASSLGGGVANYGYTF | TGTGCCAGCAGTTTAGGCGGGGGAGTAGCTAACTATGGCTACACCTTC
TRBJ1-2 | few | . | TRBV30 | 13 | CAWIGGAGGGYTF | TGTGCCTGGATTGGCGGGGCAGGTGGGGGCTACACCTTC
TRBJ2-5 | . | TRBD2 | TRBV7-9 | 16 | CASSRINGTSLETQYF | TGTGCCAGCAGCCGGATCAACGGGACTAGCCTAGAGACCCAGTACTTC
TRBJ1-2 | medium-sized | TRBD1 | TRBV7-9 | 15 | CASSPADRARRGYTF | TGTGCCAGCAGCCCTGCTGACAGGGCAAGGCGGGGCTACACCTTC
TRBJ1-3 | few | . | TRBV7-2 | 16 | CASSFHAAGSGNTIYF | TGTGCCAGCAGCTTTCATGCAGCGGGCTCTGGAAACACCATATATTTT
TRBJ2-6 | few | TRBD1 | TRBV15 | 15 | CATSSRGPGANVLTF | TGTGCCACCAGCAGCAGGGGGCCTGGGGCCAACGTCCTGACTTTC
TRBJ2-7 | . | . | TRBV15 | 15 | CATSRDRMGFYEQYF | TGTGCCACCAGCAGAGACCGGATGGGGTTCTACGAGCAGTACTTC
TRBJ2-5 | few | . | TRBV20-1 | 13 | CSARDPTRETQYF | TGCAGTGCTAGAGATCCAACGCGAGAGACCCAGTACTTC
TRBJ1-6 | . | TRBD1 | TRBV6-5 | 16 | CASSYYRDRGLSPLHF | TGTGCCAGCAGTTACTACCGGGACAGGGGTTTATCACCCCTCCACTTT
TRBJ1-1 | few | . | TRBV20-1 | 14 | CSAHRGSMNTEAFF | TGCAGTGCTCACCGGGGGTCCATGAACACTGAAGCTTTCTTT
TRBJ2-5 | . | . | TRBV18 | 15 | CASSPRQNSQETQYF | TGTGCCAGCTCACCGAGGCAGAACAGCCAAGAGACCCAGTACTTC
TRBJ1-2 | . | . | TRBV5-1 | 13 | CASSWEPFNGYTF | TGCGCCAGCAGCTGGGAACCTTTTAATGGCTACACCTTC
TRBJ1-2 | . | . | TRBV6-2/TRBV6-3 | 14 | CASRVPAVGVGYTF | TGTGCCAGCAGGGTACCGGCGGTGGGGGTCGGCTACACCTTC
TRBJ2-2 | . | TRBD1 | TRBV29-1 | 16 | CSAKGYRGPGTGELFF | TGCAGCGCCAAAGGGTACAGGGGCCCGGGCACCGGGGAGCTGTTTTTT
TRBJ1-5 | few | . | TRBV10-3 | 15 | CAISEGPSGNQPQHF | TGTGCCATCAGTGAGGGGCCAAGCGGCAATCAGCCCCAGCATTTT
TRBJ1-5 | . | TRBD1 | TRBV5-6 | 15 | CASTYGQGSGQPQHF | TGTGCCAGCACCTATGGACAGGGGAGTGGTCAGCCCCAGCATTTT
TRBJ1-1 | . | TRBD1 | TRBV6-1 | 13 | CASSGTGHPEVFF | TGTGCCAGCTCCGGGACAGGGCATCCTGAAGTTTTCTTT
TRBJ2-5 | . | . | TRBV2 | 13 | CASTRDLQETQYF | TGTGCCAGCACCCGGGACTTGCAAGAGACCCAGTACTTC
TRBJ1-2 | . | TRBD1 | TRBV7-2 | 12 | CASRQGHYGYTF | TGTGCCAGCAGACAGGGGCACTATGGCTACACCTTC
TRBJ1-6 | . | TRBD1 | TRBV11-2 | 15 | CASSLIRGRVSPLHF | TGTGCCAGCAGCTTAATCAGGGGGCGCGTCTCACCCCTCCACTTT
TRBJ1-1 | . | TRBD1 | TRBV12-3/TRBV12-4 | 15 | CASSLDRALYTEAFF | TGTGCCAGCAGTTTGGACAGGGCTTTGTACACTGAAGCTTTCTTT
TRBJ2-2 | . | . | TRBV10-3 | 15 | CAISLTGGATGELFF | TGTGCCATCAGCTTAACAGGGGGGGCCACCGGGGAGCTGTTTTTT
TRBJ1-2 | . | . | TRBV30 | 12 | CAWSSGIGRGTF | TGTGCCTGGAGTTCGGGAATAGGAAGGGGCACCTTC
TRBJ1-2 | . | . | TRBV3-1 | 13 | CASSHDGYYGYTF | TGTGCCAGCAGTCACGACGGCTACTATGGCTACACCTTC
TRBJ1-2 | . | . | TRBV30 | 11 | CAWSPSYGYTF | TGTGCCTGGAGTCCCTCCTATGGCTACACCTTC
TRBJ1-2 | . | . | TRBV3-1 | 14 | CASSPSVSYYGYTF | TGTGCCAGCAGCCCAAGTGTAAGTTACTATGGCTACACCTTC
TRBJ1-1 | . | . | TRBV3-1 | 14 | CASSQAAGRTEAFF | TGTGCCAGCAGCCAAGCGGCCGGGAGAACTGAAGCTTTCTTT
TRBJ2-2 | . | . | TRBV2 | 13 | CASSPTNTGELFF | TGTGCCAGCAGCCCTACTAACACCGGGGAGCTGTTTTTT
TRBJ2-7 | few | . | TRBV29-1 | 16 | CSVEDGGAGVAYEQYF | TGCAGCGTTGAAGATGGCGGGGCTGGGGTGGCCTACGAGCAGTACTTC
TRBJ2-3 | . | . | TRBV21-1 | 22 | CASSTFKVRGEHGPQGADTQYF | TGTGCCAGCAGCACCTTTAAGGTGCGGGGGGAACACGGACCCCAGGGGGCAGATACGCAGTATTTT
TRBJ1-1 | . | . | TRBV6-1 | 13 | CASSPAGGTEAFF | TGTGCCAGCAGCCCCGCCGGAGGGACTGAAGCTTTCTTT
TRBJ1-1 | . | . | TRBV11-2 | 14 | CASSLGLRNTEAFF | TGTGCCAGCAGCTTAGGGTTAAGGAACACTGAAGCTTTCTTT
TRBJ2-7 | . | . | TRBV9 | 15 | CASSATPTVPYEQYF | TGTGCCAGCAGCGCCACCCCGACGGTACCCTACGAGCAGTACTTC
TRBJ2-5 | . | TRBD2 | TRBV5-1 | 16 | CASSLVAGGPQETQYF | TGCGCCAGCAGCTTGGTGGCGGGGGGGCCACAAGAGACCCAGTACTTC
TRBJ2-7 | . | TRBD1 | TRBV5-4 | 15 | CASSPQTGQGYEQYF | TGTGCCAGCAGCCCCCAAACGGGACAGGGCTACGAGCAGTACTTC
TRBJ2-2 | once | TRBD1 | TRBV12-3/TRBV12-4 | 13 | CASSRQGTGELFF | TGTGCCAGCAGTCGACAGGGAACCGGGGAGCTGTTTTTT